This TCR beta chain was sequenced during a study of cytomegalovirus exposure and HLA in healthy donors. Study as a whole: There were under 130 million unique TCR beta sequences, drawn from approximately 190 million T cells, in an earlier analysis.

This clone has just a few counts. Germline is not matched at one junction end, which may reflect a read error. The germline V gene encodes CDR1 MNHNY and CDR2 SVGAGI (reference sequence). The CDR3 spans 12 residues. With 60 Vbeta and 13 Jbeta primers, the PCR was carried out. This table comes from immunoSEQ multiplex PCR, and its TCRdb copy is limited to in-frame clones, with some not included. The table shows approximately 100,000 clones, with roughly 80% occurring only once. The sequenced sample was PBMCs. The sequence was collected from a female donor in good health and CMV-seropositive. The chain joins TRBV6-6 to TRBJ1-2; the D is unclear. The CDR3 DNA reads TGTGCCAGCAGTGACTCCAGTTATGGCTACACCTTC. Translated: CASSDSSYGYTF.